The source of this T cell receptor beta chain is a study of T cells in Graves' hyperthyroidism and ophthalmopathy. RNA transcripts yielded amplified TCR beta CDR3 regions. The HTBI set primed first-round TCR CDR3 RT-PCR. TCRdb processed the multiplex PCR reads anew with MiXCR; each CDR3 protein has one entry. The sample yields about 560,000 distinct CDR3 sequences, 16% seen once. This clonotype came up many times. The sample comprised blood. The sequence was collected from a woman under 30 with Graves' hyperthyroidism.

In DNA form, the CDR3 reads TGCAGTGCTAGGGAGGGTCCCGGGGAGCTGTTTTTT. It encodes CSAREGPGELFF. The chain is built from TRBV20-1 and TRBJ2-2, with D possibly being TRBD2 (6 bases). CDR3 length: 12 amino acids. Germline loops: CDR1 DFQATT, CDR2 SNEGSKA (reference sequence). The V and J ends lost 3 bases and 6 bases respectively, with 8 bases between them.